This T cell receptor beta chain stems from a study of regulatory T cells in long-lasting Graves disease. This clonotype was seen many times. V was pared by 6 bases and J by 4 bases, with 11 bases of the junction left unmatched. From germline, CDR1 is MDHEN and CDR2 SYDVKM. The CDR3 is made up of 16 amino acids. Time point of the sample: persistent/refractory GD, antithyroid drugs over 5 years with positive TRAb. Extracted RNA from PBMCs served as the source of the TCR library. Investigators prepared the TCR beta libraries by applying iRepertoire HTBI primers and Arm-PCR of CDR3 regions. In TCRdb, the multiplex PCR reads were re-called with MiXCR into one record per CDR3 protein. The sample comprises around 450,000 distinct CDR3 sequences, about 22% of which are singletons, and roughly 7% rests with the top ten.

The specimen was peripheral blood mononuclear cells (PBMCs), collected when the disease was refractory, from a patient treated with antithyroid drugs. This chain joins TRBV28 and TRBJ1-5; 8 nucleotides line up with TRBD1. The TCR originated in a female donor with Graves disease. The CDR3 DNA follows: TGTGCCAGCAGCTCTATACAGGGGGTTATGAATCAGCCCCAGCATTTT. Amino acid sequence: CASSSIQGVMNQPQHF.